The 27 T cell receptor beta chains in this list originate from one sample, sequenced in a study of PD-L1 blockade in urothelial cancer. Libraries were prepared by immunoSEQ multiplex PCR; TCRdb keeps only in-frame clonotypes and omits some of them. The data contain 45,000 to 50,000 clones, around 89% of them singletons. Sequencing was performed on PBMCs, taken around atezolizumab (anti-PD-L1) treatment. These receptors originate from a man at least 80 years old with urothelial cancer.

This clone occurred once. V gene TRBV29-1 combines with J gene TRBJ1-2; a weak D match, TRBD1 (5 bases). The V end was cut by 4 bases, the J end by 8 bases, with 20 bases between. The CDR3 is 14 residues long. Germline V lookup: CDR1 SQVTM, CDR2 ANQGSEA. CDR3 loop: CSVGAGPLRGGYTF. CDR3 sequence (DNA): TGCAGCGTTGGTGCGGGGCCACTAAGAGGGGGCTACACCTTC.

This clone was seen only once. The chain joins TRBV5-1 to TRBJ2-1; D possibly corresponds to TRBD2 (5 bases). The CDR3 consists of 15 residues. Germline CDR1 SGHRS, CDR2 YFSETQ. Trimming shortened V by 1 base and J by 2 bases, and 10 bases separated the two germline ends. The chain's CDR3 is CASSLREPTYNEQFF. The CDR3 DNA reads TGCGCCAGCAGCTTGCGGGAACCAACCTACAATGAGCAGTTCTTC.

This CDR3 is CASSQLDREQETQYF. CDR3 bases: TGTGCCAGCAGCCAATTAGACAGGGAGCAGGAGACCCAGTACTTC. The chain joins TRBV16 to TRBJ2-5; TRBD1 matches 7 bases. V lost 1 base, J lost 5 bases, and 7 bases stayed unmatched. The CDR3 sequence is 15 residues long. Per the germline V gene, CDR1 is KGHSY and CDR2 is FQNENV.

This chain uses TRBV7-8 with TRBJ2-7; 7 positions agree with TRBD2. The CDR3 consists of 15 residues. Germline CDR1 SGHVS, CDR2 FQNEAQ. After removal of 3 bases from V and 1 base from J, the junction contained 6 bases not matched to a gene. Here the CDR3 reads CASSFLLAESYEQYF. CDR3 bases: TGTGCCAGCAGCTTTCTGCTAGCGGAATCCTACGAGCAGTACTTC.

J is TRBJ2-1 and V is TRBV30, with 9 bases lining up with TRBD1. Germline CDR1 is GTSNPN and CDR2 is SVGIG (reference sequence). V lost 1 base and J lost 7; bases outside the gene matches: 8. This CDR3 region has 15 residues. The CDR3 is CAWSGGETGGNEQFF. As DNA, the CDR3 is TGTGCCTGGAGTGGAGGGGAGACAGGGGGGAATGAGCAGTTCTTC.

This clone occurred once. The rearrangement uses TRBV27 and TRBJ2-1; D possibly corresponds to TRBD2 (6 bases). Germline V gives CDR1 MNHEY, CDR2 SMNVEV (reference sequence). Trimming removed 5 bases from V and 2 bases from J, with 16 bases in between. This CDR3 is 16 amino acids long. For the CDR3, the DNA is TGTGCCAGCAGTCCAAAGGGGACTTTAGCCTACAATGAGCAGTTCTTC. Its translation is CASSPKGTLAYNEQFF.

The J gene is TRBJ2-7, the V gene TRBV27, with TRBD1 identical over 7 bases. CDR3 length: 17 amino acids. Germline V gene lookup returns CDR1 MNHEY and CDR2 SMNVEV (reference sequence). V shed 6 bases, J shed 0 bases, and the junction held 14 bases outside the gene matches. CDR3 in amino acids: CASRLRGQDKTSYEQYF. CDR3 coding DNA: TGTGCCAGCAGGCTTCGAGGACAGGATAAAACCTCCTACGAGCAGTACTTC.

Worth noting for this clone: One end of the junction varies from germline; a read error may be responsible. The chain links TRBV30 to TRBJ1-5; D gene uncertain. The germline CDR1 and CDR2 sequences are GTSNPN and SVGIG (reference sequence). This CDR3 is 13 amino acids long. As DNA, the CDR3 is TGTGCCTGGAGTGTAGGTAGCAATCAGCCCCAACATTTT. This translates into CAWSVGSNQPQHF.

This chain links TRBV7-8 with TRBJ1-3, with TRBD1 as a possible D gene (6 bases). Trimming removed 2 bases at V and 2 bases at J, with 13 bases between. Germline lookup yields CDR1 SGHVS and CDR2 FQNEAQ. CDR3 length: 16 amino acids. CDR3 protein: CASSLKGGRTGNTIYF. Here the CDR3 DNA reads TGTGCCAGCAGCTTAAAAGGGGGTAGAACTGGAAACACCATATATTTT.

The chain joins TRBV28 to TRBJ1-4, with TRBD1 as a possible D gene (6 bases). The V end was cut by 4 bases, the J end by 7 bases, with 16 bases between. Germline CDR1 reads MDHEN; CDR2 reads SYDVKM. The CDR3 sequence is 15 residues long. CDR3 in DNA: TGTGCCAGCAGTTCCCTTGGGGGACAACGTGAAAAACTGTTTTTT. Protein product: CASSSLGGQREKLFF. Drawing the rest from reference TRBV28 and TRBJ1-4, the complete variable domain is DVKVTQSSRYLVKRTGEKVFLECVQDMDHENMFWYRQDPGLGLRLIYFSYDVKMKEKGDIPEGYSVSREKKERFSLILESASTNQTSMYLCASSSLGGQREKLFFGSGTQLSVL.

The chain links TRBV5-1 to TRBJ2-5, with 15 bases fitting TRBD2. Losses at the gene ends were 3 bases for V and 4 bases for J; bases not matched to a gene: 16. The V gene's germline CDR1 is SGHRS and CDR2 YFSETQ. The CDR3 totals 20 residues. The CDR3 region is CASSSRGLAGGPRFGETQYF. CDR3 DNA: TGCGCCAGCAGCTCGAGGGGACTAGCGGGAGGCCCCCGATTCGGAGAGACCCAGTACTTC.

About this clone itself: Other DNA sequences of this sample code for an identical CDR3. V usage is TRBV5-1 and J usage is TRBJ2-1; D is perhaps TRBD2 (5 bases). Looked up from germline, CDR1 is SGHRS and CDR2 is YFSETQ. The CDR3 consists of 16 residues. Trimming shortened V by 0 bases and J by 0 bases, and 10 bases separated the two germline ends. The DNA for the CDR3 is TGCGCCAGCAGCTTGGGAGGGTCGAGCTCCTACAATGAGCAGTTCTTC. This translates into CASSLGGSSSYNEQFF.

This clone was detected a few times. The chain links TRBV2 to TRBJ2-7; D uncertain. The V end lost 7 bases, the J end lost 6 bases, and 16 bases lay between the germline ends. Germline CDR1 is SNHLY and CDR2 is FYNNEI. CDR3 length equals 13 residues. As DNA, the CDR3 is TGTGCCAGCACGTTTGCCCCACTCTCCGAGCAGTACTTC. Translating gives CASTFAPLSEQYF.

This chain links TRBV5-6 with TRBJ2-5; D might be TRBD2 (8 bases). Germline CDR1 and CDR2: SGHDT and YYEEEE. V was cut by 4 bases and J by 5 bases, with 21 bases left in between. CDR3 length equals 16 residues. The CDR3 loop reads CASSRGGQGGMETQYF. The CDR3 DNA sequence: TGTGCCAGCAGCCGGGGGGGCCAGGGGGGGATGGAGACCCAGTACTTC.

V gene TRBV6-5 combines with J gene TRBJ1-4; 7 bases line up with TRBD1. CDR3 length equals 15 residues. Germline assignment: CDR1 MNHEY and CDR2 SVGAGI. V shed 5 bases, J shed 3 bases, and the junction held 6 bases outside the gene matches. The CDR3 loop reads CASSGWDSPNEKLFF. The CDR3 DNA follows: TGTGCCAGCAGTGGGTGGGACAGCCCTAATGAAAAACTGTTTTTT.

The rearrangement joins TRBV19 to TRBJ1-1; perhaps TRBD1 as D (6 bases). Trimming shortened V by 7 bases and J by 3 bases, and 15 bases separated the two germline ends. This CDR3 comprises 14 residues. Germline CDR1 and CDR2: LNHDA and SQIVND (reference sequence). CDR3 amino acids: CASIGRGADTEAFF. CDR3 nucleotides: TGTGCCAGTATTGGGAGGGGGGCTGACACTGAAGCTTTCTTT. The full variable domain, completed using reference TRBV19 and TRBJ1-1, is DGGITQSPKYLFRKEGQNVTLSCEQNLNHDAMYWYRQDPGQGLRLIYYSQIVNDFQKGDIAEGYSVSREKKESFPLTVTSAQKNPTAFYLCASIGRGADTEAFFGQGTRLTVV.

The CDR3 spells CASSPTQGGSYEQYF. The CDR3 DNA is TGTGCCAGCAGCCCAACTCAGGGGGGTAGCTACGAGCAGTACTTC. This chain joins TRBV11-2 and TRBJ2-7; D might be TRBD1 (7 bases). The germline CDR1 and CDR2 sequences are SGHAT and FQNNGV. V dropped 5 bases and J dropped 3 bases, with 17 bases sitting between them. The CDR3 has 15 amino acids.

The CDR3 spells CASSPPIAGGTGELFF. In DNA, the CDR3 is TGTGCCAGCTCACCACCTATAGCGGGAGGAACCGGGGAGCTGTTTTTT. This chain joins TRBV18 and TRBJ2-2, with 10 nucleotides matching TRBD2. CDR3 length equals 16 residues. The V segment lost 0 bases and the J segment 5 bases; nucleotides outside the gene matches: 3. Germline V CDR1 and CDR2: KGHSH, LQKENI.

This rearrangement joins TRBV5-4 to TRBJ2-1; 10 nucleotides match TRBD2. This CDR3 region has 20 residues. CDR1 SGHNT and CDR2 YYREEE come from the germline V gene (reference sequence). J gave up 5 bases and V 1 base, and 18 bases lay outside the gene matches. CDR3 in amino acids: CASSLRRNEASGSRHNEQFF. DNA of the CDR3: TGTGCCAGCAGCTTGCGACGTAATGAAGCTAGCGGGAGCCGTCACAATGAGCAGTTCTTC.

This sequence joins TRBV7-2 and TRBJ2-5; a weak D match, TRBD2 (6 bases). Per germline, CDR1 SGHTA and CDR2 FQGNSA. The CDR3 has 15 residues. V was clipped by 3 bases and J by 4 bases, with 15 bases between them. CDR3 nucleotide sequence: TGTGCCAGCAGCTTGCTAGGAGGGGTCCCAGAGACCCAGTACTTC. It translates to CASSLLGGVPETQYF.

The J gene is TRBJ2-3, the V gene TRBV10-3; TRBD2 matches at 8 bases. The CDR3 has 15 residues. Trimming removed 3 bases from V and 2 bases from J; junction bases left unmatched: 4. Germline V CDR1 and CDR2: ENHRY, SYGVKD. The CDR3 DNA sequence: TGTGCCATCAGTGAAGACGGGGGGGACACAGATACGCAGTATTTT. Its translation: CAISEDGGDTDTQYF.

The chain recombines TRBV7-2 with TRBJ2-1; TRBD2 aligns across 8 bases. Germline-derived CDR1 and CDR2 are SGHTA and FQGNSA. There are 17 residues in the CDR3. The trim removed 5 bases at V and 4 bases at J, leaving 13 bases unmatched. The CDR3 DNA reads TGTGCCAGCAGCCTCCGAACCGGGACTAGACTTTACAATGAGCAGTTCTTC. Translating gives CASSLRTGTRLYNEQFF.

J is TRBJ2-1 and V is TRBV9; 8 bases align to TRBD2. The CDR3 has 15 amino acids. Germline V CDR1 and CDR2: SGDLS, YYNGEE. Trimming cost V 0 bases and J 3 bases; bases outside gene matches: 2. CDR3 in amino acids: CASSVGAGVYNEQFF. The CDR3 DNA reads as TGTGCCAGCAGCGTAGGAGCGGGAGTCTACAATGAGCAGTTCTTC.

V usage is TRBV7-9 and J usage is TRBJ2-7; 10 bases line up with TRBD1. The germline gives CDR1 SEHNR, CDR2 FQNEAQ (reference sequence). The CDR3 is 14 residues long. Trimming cost V 5 bases and J 3 bases; bases outside gene matches: 4. The CDR3 is CASSPWTGGYEQYF. CDR3 nucleotide sequence: TGTGCCAGCAGCCCGTGGACAGGGGGCTACGAGCAGTACTTC.

The chain is built from TRBV10-3 and TRBJ1-1, with D tentatively TRBD1 (5 bases). Germline V gene sequence: CDR1 ENHRY, CDR2 SYGVKD. There are 13 residues in the CDR3. V lost 2 bases to trimming and J lost 5 bases, with 9 bases between them. CDR3 in DNA: TGTGCCATCAGTGAGGGGGGGGGAACTGAAGCTTTCTTT. As protein: CAISEGGGTEAFF.

This sequence joins TRBV9 and TRBJ2-6; 7 nucleotides match TRBD1. The CDR3 spans 17 residues. Germline loops: CDR1 SGDLS, CDR2 YYNGEE. The ends lost 3 bases at V and 0 bases at J; junction bases unmatched: 6. The CDR3 protein is CASSEHTGASGANVLTF. CDR3 nucleotide sequence: TGTGCCAGCAGCGAACACACAGGGGCCTCTGGGGCCAACGTCCTGACTTTC.

V usage is TRBV19 and J usage is TRBJ1-1, with no clear D. V gave up 2 bases and J gave up 1 base, with 5 bases separating them. The CDR3 extends over 13 amino acids. Germline loops: CDR1 LNHDA, CDR2 SQIVND (reference sequence). The CDR3 DNA reads as TGTGCCAGTAGTATAACACAGAACACTGAAGCTTTCTTT. It translates to CASSITQNTEAFF. Using reference TRBV19 and TRBJ1-1 for the parts outside the CDR3, the full variable domain is DGGITQSPKYLFRKEGQNVTLSCEQNLNHDAMYWYRQDPGQGLRLIYYSQIVNDFQKGDIAEGYSVSREKKESFPLTVTSAQKNPTAFYLCASSITQNTEAFFGQGTRLTVV.